This T cell receptor (beta chain) was sequenced during a study of shared clonotypes between healthy human individuals. Study-level information: The donors, a couple of women and a few men, were aged 18 to 49.

Germline V lookup: CDR1 SGHNT, CDR2 YYREEE (reference sequence). With 4 bases removed from V and 8 bases from J, the gap between germline ends came to 19 bases. CDR3 length equals 15 residues. TCRdb's copy holds only in-frame clones and misses some; the assay was immunoSEQ multiplex PCR. The sample includes around 980,000 clones, approximately 78% of them seen just once. Those who donated, Caucasian adults without exception, all lived in Nashville, Tennessee. The TCR comes from a man between 18 and 29 years old in good health. Some clones in this sample may be carry-over from other donors' samples. Sequencing was done on a sample of memory CD4+ T cells from PBMCs. The subset denotes: CD45RA-negative fraction. The chain employs TRBV5-4 and TRBJ2-1, with D possibly matching TRBD2 (6 bases). Here the CDR3 DNA reads TGTGCCAGCAGCCCCGGGACTCGCCCCTCCGATGAGCAGTTCTTC. Its translation: CASSPGTRPSDEQFF.